This entry describes one T cell receptor (beta chain). Its specificity is unknown. The record originates from a study of cytomegalovirus exposure and HLA in healthy donors. The wider study: Researchers found that about 82% of 398 genotyped donors fell within the Caucasian-associated ancestry cluster.

This CDR3 has 15 amino acids. Trimming removed 4 bases at V and 0 bases at J, with 11 bases between. Germline V gene lookup returns CDR1 SGHKS and CDR2 YYEKEE (reference sequence). PCR used 60 Vbeta primers and 13 Jbeta primers. The protocol was immunoSEQ multiplex PCR, while the TCRdb copy is restricted to in-frame clones and leaves out a portion. The sample has over 85,000 clones; nearly 80% are singletons. Regarding the study as a whole: In a later analysis, HLA-associated TCR beta chains were more clonally expanded than equally common others. According to the study, about 180 TCR beta chains were cytomegalovirus-associated. Most of the TCR beta V segments (in an earlier analysis) were productive either about 87% or about 30% of the time.

Sequencing input: PBMCs. This receptor was taken from a woman in her 40s in good health and CMV-seronegative. This sequence joins TRBV5-5 and TRBJ1-5, with a possible D match to TRBD1 (6 bases). The CDR3 here is CASSVQGNSNQPQHF. CDR3 bases: TGTGCCAGCAGCGTACAGGGCAATAGCAATCAGCCCCAGCATTTT.